The clone carrying this T cell receptor beta chain has more than one count but fewer than ten. Its cognate antigen is unknown. It was with 60 Vbeta and 13 Jbeta primers that the PCR ran. Data came from immunoSEQ multiplex PCR; TCRdb stores just in-frame clones and leaves some out. The table includes approximately 110,000 clones, approximately 15% detected once. This sample was included in a study of cytomegalovirus exposure and HLA in healthy donors. Study findings and constraints: Listed as cytomegalovirus-associated were 150 to 200 TCR beta chains. A likely sequencing artifact accounted for one observed cluster of highly shared sequence variants. It was reported that TCR beta sequences correctly inferred the HLA-A and HLA-B alleles for most subjects.

This CDR3 is 15 amino acids long. V was trimmed by 0 bases and J by 5 bases, leaving 14 bases between them. CDR1 SGHNT and CDR2 YYREEE come from the germline V gene (reference sequence). This clonotype originated in a young woman in good health and CMV-seronegative. Sequenced: PBMCs. The V and J genes are TRBV5-4 and TRBJ1-2; D ambiguous. CDR3: CASSLGASLLYGYTF. In DNA form, the CDR3 reads TGTGCCAGCAGCTTGGGGGCCAGCCTCCTTTATGGCTACACCTTC.